One sample yielded the 10 T cell receptor beta chains listed below, sequenced in a study of blood T cell repertoires in COVID-19. The assay was immunoSEQ multiplex PCR, and TCRdb's table has in-frame clones only and misses some. The profile shows some 350,000 clones, more than 85% of them singletons. Sequenced sample: PBMCs or T cells enriched from blood (not recorded which). The receptors derive from a woman aged 25-40 years who had recovered from COVID-19.

With respect to this clone: Relative to the germline gene, one junction end is altered; a read error may explain this. This chain links TRBV18 with TRBJ2-7; 9 bases align to TRBD1. CDR3 length: 17 residues. Germline-derived CDR1 and CDR2 are KGHSH and LQKENI. The DNA of the CDR3 is TGTGCCAGCTCTCCACAACTGACCGGGACAGGGATCCACGAGCAGTACTTC. Its protein is CASSPQLTGTGIHEQYF.

This chain links TRBV7-2 with TRBJ2-4; 10 nucleotides line up with TRBD1. CDR1 and CDR2 from the germline V gene are SGHTA and FQGNSA. Trimming removed 5 bases from V and 2 bases from J; junction bases left unmatched: 9. The length of the CDR3 is 17 residues. The chain's CDR3 is CASSPWTGGISKNIQYF. In nucleotides, the CDR3 is TGTGCCAGCAGCCCCTGGACAGGGGGTATTTCCAAAAACATTCAGTACTTC.

The J gene is TRBJ1-1, the V gene TRBV11-2, with 10 bases that match TRBD1. This CDR3 is 15 amino acids long. J lost 4 bases, V lost 6 bases, and 8 bases had no gene match. The germline gives CDR1 SGHAT, CDR2 FQNNGV. CDR3 DNA: TGTGCCAGCAGGACAGGGGGCGCTGGTCGCACTGAAGCTTTCTTT. The encoded protein is CASRTGGAGRTEAFF. Supplemented by reference TRBV11-2 and TRBJ1-1, the full variable domain reads EAGVAQSPRYKIIEKRQSVAFWCNPISGHATLYWYQQILGQGPKLLIQFQNNGVVDDSQLPKDRFSAERLKGVDSTLKIQPAKLEDSAVYLCASRTGGAGRTEAFFGQGTRLTVV.

J is TRBJ1-2 and V is TRBV6-5; maybe TRBD1 (5 bases). Germline assignment: CDR1 MNHEY and CDR2 SVGAGI. CDR3 length: 14 residues. Trimming pared 0 bases from V and 2 bases from J, leaving 7 bases between. The CDR3 region is CASSYSAGNYGYTF. CDR3 DNA sequence: TGTGCCAGCAGTTACTCCGCAGGGAACTATGGCTACACCTTC.

The chain is built from TRBV13 and TRBJ2-1; the match to TRBD2 covers 14 bases. From germline, CDR1 is PRHDT and CDR2 FYEKMQ (reference sequence). CDR3 size: 18 residues. V trimming: 3 bases; J trimming: 6 bases; junction bases outside the gene matches: 10. CDR3 coding DNA: TGTGCCAGCAGCTTGACTAGCGGGAGGGCCATGGGGGTCAATGAGCAGTTCTTC. Translated: CASSLTSGRAMGVNEQFF.

The rearrangement links TRBV5-5 to TRBJ2-6; no firm D call. V shed 1 base and J shed 0 bases, with 5 bases lying between them. CDR3 size: 15 residues. Looked up from germline, CDR1 is SGHKS and CDR2 is YYEKEE (reference sequence). The CDR3 region has the DNA TGTGCCAGCAGCTTGTATGTCTCTGGGGCCAACGTCCTGACTTTC. Residues: CASSLYVSGANVLTF.

The rearrangement joins TRBV13 to TRBJ2-3; 8 bases agree with TRBD1. Germline V gene lookup returns CDR1 PRHDT and CDR2 FYEKMQ (reference sequence). Trimming cost V 3 bases and J 1 base; bases outside gene matches: 0. The CDR3 length is 14 residues. The DNA for the CDR3 is TGTGCCAGCAGCTTGGGACAGGGCACAGATACGCAGTATTTT. As protein: CASSLGQGTDTQYF.

The J gene is TRBJ2-7, the V gene TRBV5-1; 7 bases agree with TRBD1. V lost 4 bases and J lost 2; bases outside the gene matches: 6. Germline-derived CDR1 and CDR2 are SGHRS and YFSETQ. There are 14 residues in the CDR3. CDR3 coding DNA: TGCGCCAGCAGCAACAGACAGGGCCCCTACGAGCAGTACTTC. Translation: CASSNRQGPYEQYF.

The CDR3 reads CASSGDVYGYTF. The CDR3 bases are TGTGCCAGCAGTGGAGACGTCTATGGCTACACCTTC. This chain uses TRBV12-3 or TRBV12-4 with TRBJ1-2; no definite D call. The CDR3 sequence is 12 residues long. Trimming shortened V by 5 bases and J by 4 bases, and 8 bases separated the two germline ends.

The chain uses TRBV5-6 and TRBJ2-1, with D uncertain. CDR3 size: 12 residues. Germline CDR1 reads SGHDT; CDR2 reads YYEEEE. Trimming took off 4 bases at V and 5 bases at J, with 7 bases between the two ends. The CDR3 sequence is CASSLPNNEQFF. The CDR3 DNA is TGTGCCAGCAGCCTCCCTAACAATGAGCAGTTCTTC.